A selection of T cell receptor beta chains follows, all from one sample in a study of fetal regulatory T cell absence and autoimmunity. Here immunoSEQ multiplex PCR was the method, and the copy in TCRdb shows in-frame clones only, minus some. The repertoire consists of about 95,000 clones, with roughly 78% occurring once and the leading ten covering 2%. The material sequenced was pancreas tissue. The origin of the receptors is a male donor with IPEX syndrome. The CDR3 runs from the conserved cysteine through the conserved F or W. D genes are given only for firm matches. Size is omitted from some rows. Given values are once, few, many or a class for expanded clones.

CDR3 DNA: TGTGCCAGCAGCTTAGCCGTCGGCCTGGAGCAGTACTTC
CDR3 protein: CASSLAVGLEQYF
J gene: TRBJ2-7
V gene: TRBV7-9
D gene: .
clone size: .

CDR3 DNA: TGTGCCACCTTGACAACGCCTTACAATGAGCAGTTCTTC
CDR3 protein: CATLTTPYNEQFF
J gene: TRBJ2-1
V gene: TRBV6-5
D gene: .
clone size: .

CDR3 DNA: TGTGCCAGCAGTGAAGCGCTGGCGGGAGGCCTGAGGGATACGCAGTATTTT
CDR3 protein: CASSEALAGGLRDTQYF
J gene: TRBJ2-3
V gene: TRBV2
D gene: TRBD2
clone size: .

CDR3 DNA: TGCGCCAGCAGCCAAGCAACTAGCGGGGGGGCCGGGGAGCTGTTTTTT
CDR3 protein: CASSQATSGGAGELFF
J gene: TRBJ2-2
V gene: TRBV4-1
D gene: TRBD2
clone size: .

CDR3 DNA: TGTGCCAGCAGCCCCTTGACCAAGTACAATGAGCAGTTCTTC
CDR3 protein: CASSPLTKYNEQFF
J gene: TRBJ2-1
V gene: TRBV7-9
D gene: .
clone size: .

CDR3 DNA: TGTGCCAGCAGTTTAGCGGGCCTCTCCTACGAGCAGTACTTC
CDR3 protein: CASSLAGLSYEQYF
J gene: TRBJ2-7
V gene: TRBV2
D gene: TRBD2
clone size: few

CDR3 DNA: TGTGCCAGCAGCGTAGAGGGGACTAGCGGCAATGAGCAGTTCTTC
CDR3 protein: CASSVEGTSGNEQFF
J gene: TRBJ2-1
V gene: TRBV9
D gene: TRBD2
clone size: .

CDR3 DNA: TGTGCCAGCAGTTACTCCGAGGGACAGCCCCAGCATTTT
CDR3 protein: CASSYSEGQPQHF
J gene: TRBJ1-5
V gene: TRBV6-6
D gene: .
clone size: few

CDR3 DNA: TGCGCCAGCAGCCAAGATCTAGCGGGGGGAGAGACCCAGTACTTC
CDR3 protein: CASSQDLAGGETQYF
J gene: TRBJ2-5
V gene: TRBV4-3
D gene: TRBD2
clone size: .

CDR3 DNA: TGTGCCAGCAGCTTCGGGACAGCTCGGGCTGAAGCTTTCTTT
CDR3 protein: CASSFGTARAEAFF
J gene: TRBJ1-1
V gene: TRBV7-9
D gene: TRBD1
clone size: .

CDR3 DNA: TGTGCCAGCACCCTACTCACCTTAAGCGGGTACTCCTACGAGCAGTACTTC
CDR3 protein: CASTLLTLSGYSYEQYF
J gene: TRBJ2-7
V gene: TRBV7-8
D gene: .
clone size: once

CDR3 DNA: TGTGCCAGCAGCGGGAGGGGGGTTCCCAATCAGCCCCAGCATTTT
CDR3 protein: CASSGRGVPNQPQHF
J gene: TRBJ1-5
V gene: TRBV5-6
D gene: .
clone size: .

CDR3 DNA: TGTGCCAGCAGTTCACTGGACAGGGGGCAGTACTTC
CDR3 protein: CASSSLDRGQYF
J gene: TRBJ2-7
V gene: TRBV6-6
D gene: TRBD1
clone size: .

CDR3 DNA: TGTGCCAGCAGTTACTTACAGGGGAACACTGAAGCTTTCTTT
CDR3 protein: CASSYLQGNTEAFF
J gene: TRBJ1-1
V gene: TRBV6-5
D gene: .
clone size: .

CDR3 DNA: TGCGCCAGCAGCTTACTAGCGGGAACTAGCACAGATACGCAGTATTTT
CDR3 protein: CASSLLAGTSTDTQYF
J gene: TRBJ2-3
V gene: TRBV5-1
D gene: TRBD2
clone size: .

CDR3 DNA: TGTGCCAGCAGTCCGGGGTCCGGGGGCAATCAGCCCCAGCATTTT
CDR3 protein: CASSPGSGGNQPQHF
J gene: TRBJ1-5
V gene: TRBV27
D gene: .
clone size: .

CDR3 DNA: TGTGCCAGCAGCTTGGGGACAGTGAGCTATGGCTACACCTTC
CDR3 protein: CASSLGTVSYGYTF
J gene: TRBJ1-2
V gene: TRBV5-6
D gene: .
clone size: once

CDR3 DNA: TGTGCCAGCAGTCCATGGGGACAGGGGAAATCACCCCTCCACTTT
CDR3 protein: CASSPWGQGKSPLHF
J gene: TRBJ1-6
V gene: TRBV6-5
D gene: TRBD1
clone size: .

CDR3 DNA: TGTGCCACCCGGTCACTATCTGGCGGGCTCTCCTACGAGCAGTACTTC
CDR3 protein: CATRSLSGGLSYEQYF
J gene: TRBJ2-7
V gene: TRBV19
D gene: .
clone size: .

CDR3 DNA: TGTGCCAGCAGCGTAGGGGGGAGCGATACGCAGTATTTT
CDR3 protein: CASSVGGSDTQYF
J gene: TRBJ2-3
V gene: TRBV9
D gene: .
clone size: .

CDR3 DNA: TGTGCCAGCAGTTACGGGGGGCCTAGCACAGATACGCAGTATTTT
CDR3 protein: CASSYGGPSTDTQYF
J gene: TRBJ2-3
V gene: TRBV6-5
D gene: .
clone size: .

CDR3 DNA: TGTGCCAGCAGTTACTCGAGGTACCGGGCGAACACTGAAGCTTTCTTT
CDR3 protein: CASSYSRYRANTEAFF
J gene: TRBJ1-1
V gene: TRBV6-6
D gene: .
clone size: .